Listed below are T cell receptor beta chains from one sample, sequenced in a study of blood T cell repertoires in COVID-19. The repertoire was sequenced with immunoSEQ multiplex PCR; TCRdb's copy has only in-frame clones and lacks some. The top ten clones hold about 9.4% of a sample with 250,000 to 300,000 clones, 88% of them seen once. The specimen was peripheral blood. These receptors were collected from a woman between 65 and 79 years old with COVID-19, enrolled during active disease. CDR3s include the opening cysteine and the closing phenylalanine or tryptophan. A D gene is named only where the DNA matches it firmly. Only some rows state a clone size, as once, few, many or a class for expanded clones.

v_call	clone_size	d_call	j_call	cdr3_aa	cdr3_nt
TRBV9	.	TRBD1	TRBJ2-4	CASSVGQGAYIQYF	TGTGCCAGCAGCGTGGGACAGGGGGCTTACATTCAGTACTTC
TRBV5-1	.	.	TRBJ2-2	CASSLRGADTGELFF	TGCGCCAGCAGCTTGCGAGGCGCCGACACCGGGGAGCTGTTTTTT
TRBV6-5	.	.	TRBJ1-1	CASRGPYPNTEAFF	TGTGCCAGCAGGGGCCCCTACCCTAACACTGAAGCTTTCTTT
TRBV28	once	.	TRBJ1-2	CASSLPGGGYTF	TGTGCCAGCAGTTTACCGGGGGGTGGCTACACCTTC
TRBV19	.	TRBD2	TRBJ2-1	CASRFASGTDEQFF	TGTGCCAGTAGGTTCGCTAGCGGGACAGATGAGCAGTTCTTC
TRBV11-3	.	.	TRBJ1-1	CASSLEANTEAFF	TGTGCCAGCAGCTTAGAAGCGAACACTGAAGCTTTCTTT
TRBV6-6	.	.	TRBJ2-5	CASSYPEETQYF	TGTGCCAGCAGTTACCCAGAAGAGACCCAGTACTTC
TRBV28	.	TRBD1	TRBJ2-1	CASSLSPRQGHNEQFF	TGTGCCAGCAGTTTATCCCCAAGACAGGGACACAATGAGCAGTTCTTC
TRBV6-6	.	TRBD1	TRBJ2-1	CASSYRDRYNEQFF	TGTGCCAGCAGTTACCGGGACAGATACAATGAGCAGTTCTTC
TRBV2	.	.	TRBJ2-7	CASSAAGSKYF	TGTGCCAGCAGTGCGGCAGGGTCAAAATACTTC
TRBV7-9	once	.	TRBJ1-4	CASSLQRGGDEKLFF	TGTGCCAGCAGTCTTCAAAGGGGAGGGGACGAAAAACTGTTTTTT
TRBV7-6	.	TRBD1	TRBJ1-6	CASSLYRGQSSYNSPLHF	TGTGCCAGCAGCTTATACAGGGGCCAGAGCTCCTATAATTCACCCCTCCACTTT
TRBV29-1	.	.	TRBJ1-6	CSLPRNYAPSPLHF	TGCAGCCTTCCACGGAACTACGCACCTTCACCCCTCCACTTT
TRBV2	.	.	TRBJ2-5	CASIFGTSQETQYF	TGTGCCAGCATATTTGGGACTTCACAAGAGACCCAGTACTTC
TRBV9	.	TRBD2	TRBJ2-5	CASSVAGGPVETQYF	TGTGCCAGCAGCGTAGCGGGAGGGCCAGTGGAGACCCAGTACTTC
TRBV5-4	.	.	TRBJ1-6	CASSLDRENSPLHF	TGTGCCAGCAGCTTGGACAGGGAGAATTCACCCCTCCACTTT
TRBV5-4	.	.	TRBJ1-1	CASSQRQDATEAFF	TGTGCCAGCAGCCAACGACAGGACGCCACTGAAGCTTTCTTT
TRBV3-1/TRBV3-2	.	TRBD1	TRBJ2-7	CASSREPTGVGEQYF	TGTGCCAGCAGCCGAGAACCGACAGGGGTCGGCGAGCAGTACTTC
TRBV28	.	TRBD2	TRBJ2-2	CASRSGGVNTGELFF	TGTGCCAGCAGGTCTGGGGGGGTGAACACCGGGGAGCTGTTTTTT
TRBV15	.	.	TRBJ1-3	CATSRVRGAGNTIYF	TGTGCCACCAGCAGAGTGCGGGGGGCTGGAAACACCATATATTTT
TRBV24-1	.	.	TRBJ1-2	CATSGGQDYGYTF	TGTGCCACCAGTGGGGGGCAGGACTATGGCTACACCTTC
TRBV5-1	.	.	TRBJ2-1	CASSWQVASYNEQFF	TGCGCCAGCAGCTGGCAGGTCGCCTCCTACAATGAGCAGTTCTTC
TRBV27	.	TRBD1	TRBJ1-4	CASSAWVPGQGTNEKLFF	TGTGCCAGCAGTGCCTGGGTCCCGGGACAGGGAACTAATGAAAAACTGTTTTTT
TRBV7-2	.	.	TRBJ2-6	CASSTTGGSGANVLTF	TGTGCCAGCAGCACCACCGGCGGCTCTGGGGCCAACGTCCTGACTTTC
TRBV7-9	.	TRBD1	TRBJ2-5	CASSQGGTDQETQYF	TGTGCCAGCAGCCAAGGGGGCACCGACCAAGAGACCCAGTACTTC
TRBV19	.	TRBD1	TRBJ1-2	CASSTDRSNYGYTF	TGTGCCAGTAGTACGGACAGGAGTAACTATGGCTACACCTTC
TRBV12-5	.	TRBD1	TRBJ1-5	CASGPDRDNQPQHF	TGTGCTAGTGGGCCCGACAGGGACAATCAGCCCCAGCATTTT
TRBV5-4	once	.	TRBJ1-3	CALYDQGSGNTIYF	TGTGCCTTATATGACCAGGGATCTGGAAACACCATATATTTT
TRBV19	.	TRBD1	TRBJ1-6	CASSMSGGDSPLHF	TGTGCCAGTAGTATGTCAGGGGGCGATTCACCCCTCCACTTT